The 21 T cell receptor beta chains below come from one sample, sequenced in a study of blood T cells in healthy people across ages. A J-beta primer mix and a sample-barcoded 5' primer were used in a second PCR of about 7 to 12 cycles. Each CDR3 protein gets one entry after TCRdb re-called the 5' RACE reads with MiXCR. This table has approximately 810,000 distinct CDR3 sequences, 29% appearing once. Material: blood. The receptor set was obtained from an elderly woman in good health.

The chain employs TRBV6-5 and TRBJ1-2, with 7 bases fitting TRBD1. Per the germline V gene, CDR1 is MNHEY and CDR2 is SVGAGI. V lost 0 bases to trimming and J lost 0 bases; unmatched junction nucleotides: 4. CDR3 length: 16 amino acids. CDR3 nucleotide sequence: TGTGCCAGCAGTTACTCGATTACAGGGGCTAACTATGGCTACACCTTC. Translation: CASSYSITGANYGYTF.

This clonotype was detected many times. V and J are TRBV2 and TRBJ2-1; D possibly corresponds to TRBD1 (7 bases). The CDR3 totals 14 residues. V was cut by 6 bases and J by 4 bases, with 13 bases left in between. Germline V gene sequence: CDR1 SNHLY, CDR2 FYNNEI. The DNA for the CDR3 is TGTGCCAGCAGGGCAGGGGGGCTTTACAATGAGCAGTTCTTC. It yields the protein CASRAGGLYNEQFF.

Remarks on this clonotype: A read error may be the cause here, since a much bigger clone is one base away. This rearrangement joins TRBV28 to TRBJ2-7; TRBD1 matches at 7 bases. The germline V gene has CDR1 MDHEN and CDR2 SYDVKM. The CDR3 spans 14 residues. CDR3 nucleotides: TGTGCCAGCAGGTTATCGGGACAGAACTACGAGCAGTACTTC. Its protein is CASRLSGQNYEQYF. Together with reference TRBV28 and TRBJ2-7, the CDR3 gives the full variable domain: DVKVTQSSRYLVKRTGEKVFLECVQDMDHENMFWYRQDPGLGLRLIYFSYDVKMKEKGDIPEGYSVSREKKERFSLILESASTNQTSMYLCASRLSGQNYEQYFGPGTRLTVT.

The chain uses TRBV9 and TRBJ2-7; 9 nucleotides match TRBD1. This CDR3 contains 14 residues. Germline V gene lookup returns CDR1 SGDLS and CDR2 YYNGEE. Trimming took 3 bases from V and 3 from J; bases not matched to a gene: 4. The CDR3 sequence is CASSAGGQGYEQYF. The CDR3 region has the DNA TGTGCCAGCAGCGCAGGGGGACAGGGCTACGAGCAGTACTTC.

This clonotype was seen at least ten times. The V gene is TRBV7-2, the J gene TRBJ1-1, with a weak D call TRBD1 (5 bases). The germline V gene encodes CDR1 SGHTA and CDR2 FQGNSA. The CDR3 length is 14 residues. V was pared by 3 bases and J by 1 base, with 9 bases between. CDR3 region: CASSFARGNTEAFF. The CDR3 DNA is TGTGCCAGCAGCTTTGCAAGGGGGAACACTGAAGCTTTCTTT.

This clonotype was recorded a few times. This could be a read error, since a much larger clone is one nucleotide away. V gene TRBV28 combines with J gene TRBJ2-7; 10 nucleotides line up with TRBD1. Per the germline V gene, CDR1 is MDHEN and CDR2 is SYDVKM. The V gene end was trimmed by 6 bases and the J gene end by 2 bases; junction bases not matched to a gene: 1. The CDR3 is 13 residues long. The CDR3 reads CASRDRGTYEQYF. For the CDR3, the DNA is TGTGCCAGCAGGGACAGGGGGACCTACGAGCAGTACTTC.

There are many counts of this clonotype. The CDR3 DNA is TGTGCCAGCAGTGATGGGGTGGCTTATGGCTACACCTTC. Its protein product is CASSDGVAYGYTF. The chain is built from TRBV7-2 and TRBJ1-2; D is unclear. CDR1 and CDR2 from the germline V gene are SGHTA and FQGNSA. V was pared by 6 bases and J by 5 bases, with 13 bases between. The CDR3 runs 13 residues.

The chain links TRBV5-1 to TRBJ1-5, with a tentative D call TRBD1 (6 bases). V was clipped by 3 bases and J by 2 bases, with 15 bases between them. Germline V gives CDR1 SGHRS, CDR2 YFSETQ. The CDR3 spans 16 residues. As DNA, the CDR3 is TGCGCCAGCAGCTCAGGGATAGGGGGGGGCAATCAGCCCCAGCATTTT. This sequence encodes CASSSGIGGGNQPQHF. Variable domain in full (rest from reference TRBV5-1 and TRBJ1-5): KAGVTQTPRYLIKTRGQQVTLSCSPISGHRSVSWYQQTPGQGLQFLFEYFSETQRNKGNFPGRFSGRQFSNSRSEMNVSTLELGDSALYLCASSSGIGGGNQPQHFGDGTRLSIL.

This clonotype came up many times. The gene calls are TRBV9 and TRBJ2-3; D possibly corresponds to TRBD2 (5 bases). The germline V and J ends were trimmed by 6 bases and 2 bases, with 16 bases remaining between them. Germline V CDR1 and CDR2: SGDLS, YYNGEE. This CDR3 is built from 15 residues. The CDR3 loop is CASTRSGRDTDTQYF. In DNA, the CDR3 is TGTGCCAGCACCAGAAGCGGACGAGACACAGATACGCAGTATTTT.

Only a few counts were recorded for this clonotype. The chain has TRBV20-1 and TRBJ1-5; no clear D. CDR3 length equals 15 residues. V was pared by 2 bases and J by 1 base, with 12 bases between. Germline V gene lookup returns CDR1 DFQATT and CDR2 SNEGSKA (reference sequence). In DNA, the CDR3 is TGCAGTGCTAGAAGACCTGGAAGGAGCAATCAGCCCCAGCATTTT. Residues: CSARRPGRSNQPQHF.

The table lists this clonotype with many counts. The genes are TRBV30 and TRBJ2-7; 11 bases fit TRBD1. Germline CDR1 reads GTSNPN; CDR2 reads SVGIG (reference sequence). This CDR3 region has 13 residues. With 6 bases clipped from V and 2 bases from J, the junction kept 3 bases outside the gene matches. The CDR3 nucleotides read TGTGCCTGTTGGGACAGGGGGACCTACGAGCAGTACTTC. Its protein is CACWDRGTYEQYF.

This clonotype was observed many times. The rearrangement joins TRBV5-1 to TRBJ2-3; D is unclear. The CDR3 loop spans 15 amino acids. Germline V gives CDR1 SGHRS, CDR2 YFSETQ. V dropped 2 bases and J dropped 0 bases, with 10 bases sitting between them. The CDR3 region is CASSFSHSSTDTQYF. The DNA of the CDR3 is TGCGCCAGCAGCTTTAGCCACTCTAGCACAGATACGCAGTATTTT.

Notes on this clonotype: A much larger clone differs by one base, so this may be a read error. The chain employs TRBV2 and TRBJ2-5; 12 nucleotides line up with TRBD2. The CDR3 loop spans 17 amino acids. Germline-derived CDR1 and CDR2 are SNHLY and FYNNEI. CDR3 nucleotide sequence: TGTGCCAGCAGTGGCAGACTAGCGGGGGTGACCCAAGAGACCCAGTGCTTC. Translated, it gives CASSGRLAGVTQETQCF.

This clonotype has a count of ten or more. The CDR3 reads CSVDRSYEQYF. The DNA of the CDR3 is TGCAGCGTTGACAGGTCCTACGAGCAGTACTTC. The chain carries TRBV29-1 and TRBJ2-7; D unresolved. Germline lookup yields CDR1 SQVTM and CDR2 ANQGSEA. Deletions cut 3 bases from V and 1 base from J, with 4 bases between. The CDR3 loop spans 11 amino acids.

The V gene is TRBV30, the J gene TRBJ2-3; 11 nucleotides match TRBD2. Germline values: CDR1 GTSNPN, CDR2 SVGIG (reference sequence). Trimming took 5 bases from V and 4 from J; bases not matched to a gene: 5. The CDR3 length is 14 residues. The DNA of the CDR3 is TGTGCCTGGGAACTAGCGGGGGCCCCAGATACGCAGTATTTT. This encodes CAWELAGAPDTQYF. The full variable domain, with the rest looked up from reference TRBV30 and TRBJ2-3, is SQTIHQWPATLVQPVGSPLSLECTVEGTSNPNLYWYRQAAGRGLQLLFYSVGIGQISSEVPQNLSASRPQDRQFILSSKKLLLSDSGFYLCAWELAGAPDTQYFGPGTRLTVL.

Ten or more counts support this clonotype. The chain combines TRBV18 with TRBJ2-1; 7 bases are a match to TRBD2. In germline, CDR1 is KGHSH, CDR2 LQKENI. The V segment lost 3 bases and the J segment 7 bases; nucleotides outside the gene matches: 12. The CDR3 is 16 residues long. CDR3 DNA sequence: TGTGCCAGCTCACCCACACGACGGACGGGAGGAAATGAGCAGTTCTTC. Translating it yields CASSPTRRTGGNEQFF.

This chain uses TRBV7-2 with TRBJ2-7; possibly TRBD2 for D (5 bases). The CDR3 length is 14 residues. V lost 7 bases, J lost 1 base, and 14 bases lay in between. Germline lookup yields CDR1 SGHTA and CDR2 FQGNSA. CDR3 amino acids: CASIKTSGSYEQYF. In DNA form, the CDR3 reads TGTGCCAGCATCAAAACGAGCGGATCCTACGAGCAGTACTTC.

The chain carries TRBV9 and TRBJ2-7; D may correspond to TRBD1 or TRBD2 (6 bases each). V shed 2 bases and J shed 0 bases, with 12 bases lying between them. CDR3 length equals 15 residues. CDR1 SGDLS and CDR2 YYNGEE come from the germline V gene. The DNA of the CDR3 is TGTGCCAGCAGCGTTGGGGGGCCCCTCTCCTACGAGCAGTACTTC. Translating gives CASSVGGPLSYEQYF.

There are a few counts of this clonotype. This rearrangement joins TRBV28 to TRBJ1-2; D is possibly TRBD1 (6 bases). This CDR3 is built from 14 residues. The germline V gene has CDR1 MDHEN and CDR2 SYDVKM. V dropped 2 bases and J dropped 4 bases, with 11 bases sitting between them. CDR3 coding DNA: TGTGCCAGCAGTTTAGGGAACAGGGTCTATGGCTACACCTTC. Protein product: CASSLGNRVYGYTF.

The sample holds a few counts of this clonotype. Sequence at one end of the junction differs from germline and may be a read error. CDR3: CASSLGQSYNDQFF. The CDR3 DNA reads TGTGCCAGCAGCTTAGGGCAATCCTACAATGATCAGTTCTTC. V is TRBV11-2 and J is TRBJ2-1, with unresolved D. The CDR3 has 14 residues. Germline V gene data show CDR1 as SGHAT and CDR2 as FQNNGV.

The V gene is TRBV9, the J gene TRBJ2-2; TRBD1 agrees at 9 bases. This CDR3 spans 16 amino acids. V shed 1 base and J 5 bases; nucleotides not matched to a gene: 6. Germline loops: CDR1 SGDLS, CDR2 YYNGEE. CDR3 protein: CASSVTSGQGTGELFF. The CDR3 DNA reads TGTGCCAGCAGCGTAACCTCGGGACAGGGAACCGGGGAGCTGTTTTTT.